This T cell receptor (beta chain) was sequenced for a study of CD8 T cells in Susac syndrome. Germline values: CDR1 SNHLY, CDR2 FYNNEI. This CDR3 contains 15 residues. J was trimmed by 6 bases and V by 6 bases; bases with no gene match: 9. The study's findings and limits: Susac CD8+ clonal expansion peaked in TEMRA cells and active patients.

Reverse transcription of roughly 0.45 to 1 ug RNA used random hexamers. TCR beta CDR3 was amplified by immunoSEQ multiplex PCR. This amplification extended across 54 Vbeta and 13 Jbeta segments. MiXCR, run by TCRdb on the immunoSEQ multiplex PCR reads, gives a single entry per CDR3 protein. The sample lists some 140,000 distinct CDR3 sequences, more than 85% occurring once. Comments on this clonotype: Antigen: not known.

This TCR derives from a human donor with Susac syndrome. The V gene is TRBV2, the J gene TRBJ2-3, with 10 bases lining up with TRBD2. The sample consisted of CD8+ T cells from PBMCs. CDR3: CASSPRLAGVDTQYF. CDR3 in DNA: TGTGCCAGCAGCCCAAGGCTAGCGGGAGTTGATACGCAGTATTTT.